A single sample gave rise to the 30 T cell receptor beta chains below, sequenced in a study of shared clonotypes between healthy human individuals. TCRdb's table, derived via immunoSEQ multiplex PCR, lists solely in-frame clones and lacks some. Of some 1 million clones detected, approximately 70% appear once; the ten largest clones hold around 1.5%. Specimen: memory CD4+ T cells sorted from blood. The subset denotes: CD45RA-negative fraction. All receptors derive from a man aged 18 to 30 in good health.

The chain employs TRBV6-5 and TRBJ1-5; 7 nucleotides align to TRBD1. Germline values: CDR1 MNHEY, CDR2 SVGAGI. V lost 5 bases, J lost 11 bases, and 15 bases stayed unmatched. There are 15 residues in the CDR3. The CDR3 protein is CASSTSATGIKAQHF. Written as DNA, the CDR3 is TGTGCCAGCAGTACATCCGCGACAGGGATTAAAGCCCAGCATTTT.

The chain links TRBV19 to TRBJ1-5, with D perhaps matching TRBD1 (5 bases). The germline V and J ends were trimmed by 5 bases and 6 bases, with 11 bases remaining between them. CDR1 and CDR2 from the germline V gene are LNHDA and SQIVND (reference sequence). The CDR3 runs 13 residues. The CDR3 DNA reads TGTGCCAGTAGTGGGACGAAGGGTCAGCCCCAGCATTTT. Its translation is CASSGTKGQPQHF.

This clone has only a few counts. The CDR3 loop is CAWSDGQPQHF. The DNA for the CDR3 is TGTGCCTGGAGTGATGGGCAGCCCCAGCATTTT. The chain recombines TRBV30 with TRBJ1-5; D not certain. In germline, CDR1 is GTSNPN, CDR2 SVGIG (reference sequence). The CDR3 runs to 11 residues. V was cut by 1 base and J by 7 bases, with 5 bases left in between.

The chain recombines TRBV29-1 with TRBJ1-1; D is ambiguous. This CDR3 is 13 amino acids long. Trimming took off 7 bases at V and 0 bases at J, with 12 bases between the two ends. Looked up from germline, CDR1 is SQVTM and CDR2 is ANQGSEA. In DNA form, the CDR3 reads TGCAGCGCCCTCACTGGGGTGAACACTGAAGCTTTCTTT. Translating gives CSALTGVNTEAFF.

The J gene is TRBJ1-3, the V gene TRBV28; no reliable D call. With 4 bases removed from V and 4 bases from J, the gap between germline ends came to 11 bases. The CDR3 contains 14 residues. Germline values: CDR1 MDHEN, CDR2 SYDVKM. Written as DNA, the CDR3 is TGTGCCAGCAGTTACCCTACTGCAGGAAACACCATATATTTT. Translated: CASSYPTAGNTIYF. Full variable domain (rest looked up from reference TRBV28 and TRBJ1-3): DVKVTQSSRYLVKRTGEKVFLECVQDMDHENMFWYRQDPGLGLRLIYFSYDVKMKEKGDIPEGYSVSREKKERFSLILESASTNQTSMYLCASSYPTAGNTIYFGEGSWLTVV.

The chain uses TRBV5-6 and TRBJ2-2; D gene uncertain. The CDR3 is 15 amino acids. Between the trimmed V and J ends, which lost 0 bases and 2 bases, there was a span of 8 bases. CDR1 is SGHDT, CDR2 YYEEEE, per germline. CDR3 region: CASSLGASNTGELFF. CDR3 DNA: TGTGCCAGCAGCTTGGGGGCGAGCAACACCGGGGAGCTGTTTTTT.

J is TRBJ2-7 and V is TRBV9; 10 bases agree with TRBD1. The CDR3 runs to 14 residues. CDR1 and CDR2 (germline): SGDLS, YYNGEE. V lost 3 bases, J lost 4 bases, and 4 bases stayed unmatched. In DNA form, the CDR3 reads TGTGCCAGCAGCGGCGGACAGGGGGGATACGAGCAGTACTTC. This codes for CASSGGQGGYEQYF.

The chain recombines TRBV19 with TRBJ2-5; a possible D gene is TRBD2 (6 bases). CDR1 is LNHDA, CDR2 SQIVND, per germline (reference sequence). CDR3 length: 13 residues. Trimming took 5 bases from V and 3 from J, leaving 10 bases between them. The CDR3 DNA sequence: TGTGCCAGTAGTTCCTTAGCGGAAGAGACCCAGTACTTC. It encodes CASSSLAEETQYF. The whole variable domain, remainder taken from reference TRBV19 and TRBJ2-5, is DGGITQSPKYLFRKEGQNVTLSCEQNLNHDAMYWYRQDPGQGLRLIYYSQIVNDFQKGDIAEGYSVSREKKESFPLTVTSAQKNPTAFYLCASSSLAEETQYFGPGTRLLVL.

V usage is TRBV11-2 and J usage is TRBJ2-2; 12 nucleotides line up with TRBD2. This CDR3 has 18 residues. The V gene's germline CDR1 is SGHAT and CDR2 FQNNGV. V dropped 0 bases and J dropped 7; count of bases not matched to a gene: 9. The CDR3 DNA sequence: TGTGCCAGCAGCTTAGATTTCCCTAGCGGGAGGGCCTTCGGGGAGCTGTTTTTT. Its translation is CASSLDFPSGRAFGELFF.

The chain employs TRBV11-2 and TRBJ2-7; D remains unclear. Germline V lookup: CDR1 SGHAT, CDR2 FQNNGV. CDR3 size: 13 residues. V shed 2 bases and J shed 4 bases, with 9 bases lying between them. The CDR3 loop is CASSLRLLYEQYF. DNA of the CDR3: TGTGCCAGCAGCTTAAGGCTTCTATACGAGCAGTACTTC.

V usage is TRBV6-5 and J usage is TRBJ2-7, with D possibly TRBD2 on 6 matching bases. Germline V CDR1 and CDR2: MNHEY, SVGAGI. This CDR3 comprises 13 residues. The V and J ends lost 9 bases and 1 base respectively, with 13 bases between them. The CDR3 sequence: CASYSGNSYEQYF. The CDR3 region has the DNA TGTGCCAGTTATAGCGGTAATTCCTACGAGCAGTACTTC.

The chain links TRBV30 to TRBJ1-4, with D perhaps matching TRBD1 (5 bases). Trimming took 0 bases from V and 7 from J, leaving 15 bases between them. This CDR3 has 15 residues. CDR1 is GTSNPN and CDR2 is SVGIG in the germline V gene (reference sequence). The CDR3 sequence: CAWSVGKGVGEKLFF. CDR3 DNA sequence: TGTGCCTGGAGTGTGGGAAAAGGGGTTGGTGAAAAACTGTTTTTT.

The gene calls are TRBV18 and TRBJ2-2; the match to TRBD1 covers 8 bases. Germline V CDR1 and CDR2: KGHSH, LQKENI. V shed 2 bases and J 6 bases; nucleotides not matched to a gene: 5. The CDR3 covers 15 residues. CDR3 loop: CASSPWTGQAGELFF. As DNA, the CDR3 is TGTGCCAGCTCACCATGGACAGGGCAGGCCGGGGAGCTGTTTTTT.

The rearrangement joins TRBV6-1 to TRBJ2-7, with a possible D match to TRBD1 (5 bases). This CDR3 has 12 amino acids. The germline gives CDR1 MNHNS, CDR2 SASEGT. V was trimmed by 3 bases and J by 6 bases, leaving 9 bases between them. The CDR3 DNA follows: TGTGCCAGCAGTGAGTGGGGCGGCGAGCAGTACTTC. This translates into CASSEWGGEQYF.

This chain links TRBV6-1 with TRBJ2-2; D uncertain. The ends were cut back, 6 bases at V and 1 base at J, with 12 bases in the middle. Germline V gene sequence: CDR1 MNHNS, CDR2 SASEGT. The CDR3 runs 15 residues. The CDR3: CASRPDRMNTGELFF. CDR3 nucleotides: TGTGCCAGCAGGCCGGACCGAATGAACACCGGGGAGCTGTTTTTT.

V and J are TRBV7-8 and TRBJ1-2; the D is unclear. This CDR3 has 13 residues. Trimming took off 3 bases at V and 5 bases at J, with 10 bases between the two ends. CDR1 is SGHVS and CDR2 is FQNEAQ in the germline V gene. The CDR3 coding sequence is TGTGCCAGCAGCTTGGTGGGGTCTTATGGCTACACCTTC. Protein sequence: CASSLVGSYGYTF.

The J gene is TRBJ2-7, the V gene TRBV29-1; D perhaps matches TRBD2 (7 bases). The CDR3 is 17 amino acids. The V gene lost 0 bases and the J gene lost 0 bases, with 18 bases spanning the gap. CDR1 is SQVTM, CDR2 ANQGSEA, per germline. The CDR3 loop is CSVEENGGGDSSYEQYF. In DNA form, the CDR3 reads TGCAGCGTTGAAGAAAATGGAGGGGGGGATAGCTCCTACGAGCAGTACTTC.

The chain is built from TRBV5-1 and TRBJ1-1, with 7 nucleotides matching TRBD1. Trimming took 2 bases from V and 7 from J; bases not matched to a gene: 5. The CDR3 contains 13 residues. Germline V gives CDR1 SGHRS, CDR2 YFSETQ. The CDR3 protein is CASSLRGRDEAFF. The CDR3 DNA is TGCGCCAGCAGCTTAAGGGGGCGGGATGAAGCTTTCTTT. Full variable domain (outside the CDR3, taken from reference TRBV5-1 and TRBJ1-1): KAGVTQTPRYLIKTRGQQVTLSCSPISGHRSVSWYQQTPGQGLQFLFEYFSETQRNKGNFPGRFSGRQFSNSRSEMNVSTLELGDSALYLCASSLRGRDEAFFGQGTRLTVV.

This clone appeared once. This chain uses TRBV9 with TRBJ2-3, with 9 bases lining up with TRBD2. This CDR3 spans 16 amino acids. Germline-derived CDR1 and CDR2 are SGDLS and YYNGEE. The trim removed 3 bases at V and 1 base at J, leaving 6 bases unmatched. For the CDR3, the DNA is TGTGCCAGCAGCGCCCGAAAGCGGGAGGGCACAGATACGCAGTATTTT. This codes for CASSARKREGTDTQYF.

The J gene is TRBJ1-1, the V gene TRBV5-1, with no clear D. The CDR3 is 13 residues long. Looked up from germline, CDR1 is SGHRS and CDR2 is YFSETQ. V dropped 5 bases and J dropped 0 bases, with 8 bases sitting between them. In nucleotides, the CDR3 is TGCGCCAGCAGGACGGAGATGAACACTGAAGCTTTCTTT. This codes for CASRTEMNTEAFF. The variable domain in full, with the rest retrieved from reference TRBV5-1 and TRBJ1-1, is KAGVTQTPRYLIKTRGQQVTLSCSPISGHRSVSWYQQTPGQGLQFLFEYFSETQRNKGNFPGRFSGRQFSNSRSEMNVSTLELGDSALYLCASRTEMNTEAFFGQGTRLTVV.

The chain recombines TRBV27 with TRBJ1-6, with D possibly being TRBD1 (5 bases). V lost 7 bases, J lost 7 bases, and 17 bases lay in between. The germline CDR1 and CDR2 sequences are MNHEY and SMNVEV (reference sequence). The CDR3 sequence is 15 residues long. CDR3 DNA sequence: TGTGCCAGCAAAAGACCCGACAGTAAGAATTCACCCCTCCACTTT. Its protein product is CASKRPDSKNSPLHF.

This chain uses TRBV6-1 with TRBJ1-5; D is possibly TRBD1 (6 bases). The CDR3 sequence is 16 residues long. Germline V gene sequence: CDR1 MNHNS, CDR2 SASEGT. Trimming removed 0 bases at V and 2 bases at J, with 11 bases between. This CDR3 reads CASSEALTGGNQPQHF. DNA for the CDR3: TGTGCCAGCAGTGAAGCCCTGACAGGAGGCAATCAGCCCCAGCATTTT.

This clone was recorded many times. This chain joins TRBV6-7 and TRBJ1-1, with D hard to call. TRBV6-7 is recorded as an ORF, its role being uncertain. The CDR3 runs 14 residues. V was shortened by 6 bases and J by 1 base, with 12 bases between the two germline ends. As DNA, the CDR3 is TGTGCCAGCAGACTCCCAGGAGGGAACACTGAAGCTTTCTTT. This gives the protein CASRLPGGNTEAFF.

In DNA, the CDR3 is TGTGCCAGCTCACCACCGTCGCAGGGTCCCTACGAGCAGTACTTC. This encodes CASSPPSQGPYEQYF. The rearrangement links TRBV18 to TRBJ2-7; D is perhaps TRBD1 (5 bases). The CDR3 is 15 residues long. Germline V gene data show CDR1 as KGHSH and CDR2 as LQKENI. V shed 0 bases and J shed 2 bases, with 11 bases lying between them. Looking up the rest from reference TRBV18 and TRBJ2-7 gives the full variable domain: NAGVMQNPRHLVRRRGQEARLRCSPMKGHSHVYWYRQLPEEGLKFMVYLQKENIIDESGMPKERFSAEFPKEGPSILRIQQVVRGDSAAYFCASSPPSQGPYEQYFGPGTRLTVT.

About this clone: This sample includes further DNA sequences coding for the same CDR3. This rearrangement joins TRBV2 to TRBJ2-1; D unresolved. The germline V gene encodes CDR1 SNHLY and CDR2 FYNNEI. The V end lost 4 bases, the J end lost 6 bases, and 7 bases lay between the germline ends. The CDR3 consists of 12 residues. In nucleotides, the CDR3 is TGTGCCAGCAGTGGAACGAGCAATGAGCAGTTCTTC. Translated, it gives CASSGTSNEQFF.

This chain uses TRBV28 with TRBJ2-1; D unclear. The CDR3 spans 11 residues. Per the germline V gene, CDR1 is MDHEN and CDR2 is SYDVKM. Trimming took 2 bases from V and 14 from J, leaving 10 bases between them. In DNA form, the CDR3 reads TGTGCCAGCAGTTTAAAGGGTTGGAAGTTCTTC. Translating gives CASSLKGWKFF.

This clone is a singleton in its sample. The chain is built from TRBV30 and TRBJ2-7, with D perhaps matching TRBD1 or TRBD2 (6 bases each). V gave up 3 bases and J gave up 5 bases, with 14 bases separating them. The CDR3 extends over 13 amino acids. The germline CDR1 and CDR2 sequences are GTSNPN and SVGIG (reference sequence). CDR3 nucleotide sequence: TGTGCCTGGAGGGTTCGGGGGCTCCACGAGCAGTACTTC. Protein product: CAWRVRGLHEQYF.

The chain employs TRBV30 and TRBJ2-3; a weak D match, TRBD2 (5 bases). The CDR3 extends over 15 amino acids. Trimming removed 3 bases from V and 1 base from J, with 14 bases in between. Germline CDR1 and CDR2: GTSNPN and SVGIG (reference sequence). The CDR3 nucleotides read TGTGCCTGGAGCCGGACGATAGCGCGCACAGATACGCAGTATTTT. It specifies CAWSRTIARTDTQYF.

In regard to this clone: This specimen includes other DNA sequences encoding the same CDR3. The CDR3 is CASSLTGPTDTQYF. DNA for the CDR3: TGTGCCAGCTCTTTGACAGGGCCCACAGATACGCAGTATTTT. The chain employs TRBV18 and TRBJ2-3, with TRBD1 matching 7 bases. After removal of 6 bases from V and 2 bases from J, the junction contained 5 bases not matched to a gene. Looked up from germline, CDR1 is KGHSH and CDR2 is LQKENI. The CDR3 has 14 amino acids.

The chain is built from TRBV5-1 and TRBJ2-7; the D is unclear. This CDR3 is 12 amino acids long. Germline V gene data show CDR1 as SGHRS and CDR2 as YFSETQ. The germline V and J ends were trimmed by 6 bases and 3 bases, with 10 bases remaining between them. CDR3 residues: CASKSDIYEQYF. The CDR3, as DNA: TGCGCCAGCAAATCGGATATCTACGAGCAGTACTTC.